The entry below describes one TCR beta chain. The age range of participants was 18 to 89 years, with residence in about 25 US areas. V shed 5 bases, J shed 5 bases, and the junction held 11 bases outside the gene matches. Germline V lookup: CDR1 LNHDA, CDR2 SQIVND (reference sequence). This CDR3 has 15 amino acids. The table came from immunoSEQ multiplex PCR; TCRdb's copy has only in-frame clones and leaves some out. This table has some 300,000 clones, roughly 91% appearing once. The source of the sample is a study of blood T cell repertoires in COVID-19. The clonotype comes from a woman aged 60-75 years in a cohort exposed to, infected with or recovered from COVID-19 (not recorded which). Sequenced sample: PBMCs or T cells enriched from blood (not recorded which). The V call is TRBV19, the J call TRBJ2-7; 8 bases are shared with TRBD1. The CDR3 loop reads CASSLPGTGLHEQYF. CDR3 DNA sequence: TGTGCCAGTAGTCTCCCGGGGACAGGCCTCCACGAGCAGTACTTC.